This entry lists 9 T cell receptor beta chains sequenced from one sample in a study of OX40 agonist ivuxolimab in advanced cancers. This table comes from immunoSEQ multiplex PCR, and its TCRdb copy is limited to in-frame clones, with some not included. The data hold tens of thousands of clones, with around 90% observed a single time. Sequencing was performed on CD4+ or CD8+ T cells sorted from blood, taken in a trial of the OX40 agonist ivuxolimab. These receptors were taken from an adult with an advanced solid tumor such as melanoma, head and neck, liver or kidney cancer.

The J gene is TRBJ1-2, the V gene TRBV19; D call uncertain. CDR3 length: 14 amino acids. With 3 bases removed from V and 0 bases from J, the gap between germline ends came to 8 bases. The germline gives CDR1 LNHDA, CDR2 SQIVND (reference sequence). The CDR3 protein is CASSISTANYGYTF. The CDR3 nucleotides are TGTGCCAGTAGTATCTCTACAGCTAACTATGGCTACACCTTC.

This clone was recorded only once. The chain is built from TRBV7-2 and TRBJ2-7; tentative D call: TRBD2 (6 bases). The CDR3 has 15 residues. The germline gives CDR1 SGHTA, CDR2 FQGNSA. The V end was cut by 6 bases, the J end by 0 bases, with 15 bases between. This CDR3 reads CASSPIGGSSYEQYF. CDR3 DNA: TGTGCCAGCAGTCCGATTGGGGGGAGCTCCTACGAGCAGTACTTC.

Here the CDR3 DNA reads TGTGCCAGCAGTACCAGGCGACAGGAGGGTGGTACGCAGTATTTT. It translates to CASSTRRQEGGTQYF. The chain carries TRBV6-5 and TRBJ2-3; TRBD1 or TRBD2 may be the D gene (6 bases each). From germline, CDR1 is MNHEY and CDR2 SVGAGI. This CDR3 region has 15 residues. V lost 5 bases to trimming and J lost 8 bases, with 20 bases between them.

The chain uses TRBV6-5 and TRBJ1-2; TRBD1 is a possible D gene (5 bases). The CDR3 loop spans 12 amino acids. With 10 bases removed from V and 4 bases from J, the gap between germline ends came to 13 bases. Germline lookup yields CDR1 MNHEY and CDR2 SVGAGI. The CDR3 protein is CATTRGTYGYTF. CDR3 nucleotides: TGTGCCACCACAAGGGGAACCTATGGCTACACCTTC.

This CDR3 is CASSDVREGRNEQFF. The CDR3 nucleotides read TGTGCCAGCAGTGACGTGCGGGAGGGCCGGAATGAGCAGTTCTTC. The chain joins TRBV6-4 to TRBJ2-1; 9 nucleotides agree with TRBD2. V lost 2 bases, J lost 7 bases, and 6 bases stayed unmatched. Germline V gene sequence: CDR1 MRHNA, CDR2 SNTAGT. This CDR3 spans 15 amino acids.

The rearrangement links TRBV6-6 to TRBJ2-5; D possibly corresponds to TRBD1 (5 bases). The end of the DNA fits TRBJ2-7 better, so the J call may be wrong. Per germline, CDR1 MNHNY and CDR2 SVGAGI (reference sequence). The CDR3 loop spans 13 amino acids. CDR3 DNA sequence: TGTGCCAGCAGCCCTGGGGCCTACTACGAGCAGTACTTC. This gives the protein CASSPGAYYEQYF.

CDR3 sequence reads: CASSRTSGGLDTQYF. DNA for the CDR3: TGTGCCAGCAGTCGGACTAGCGGAGGGTTGGATACGCAGTATTTT. The V gene is TRBV7-2, the J gene TRBJ2-3; 10 nucleotides agree with TRBD2. The V gene end was trimmed by 6 bases and the J gene end by 6 bases; junction bases not matched to a gene: 9. Per germline, CDR1 SGHTA and CDR2 FQGNSA. The CDR3 covers 15 residues.

The CDR3 spells CASSVGPQGRLSGEQFF. The CDR3 nucleotides read TGTGCCAGCAGCGTGGGGCCTCAGGGTAGGCTTTCGGGTGAGCAGTTCTTC. This rearrangement joins TRBV9 to TRBJ2-1; D possibly corresponds to TRBD1 (5 bases). The CDR3 covers 17 residues. Per the germline V gene, CDR1 is SGDLS and CDR2 is YYNGEE. The V end was cut by 2 bases, the J end by 9 bases, with 24 bases between.

This clone was seen a single time. The genes are TRBV29-1 and TRBJ2-1; no reliable D call. V lost 4 bases and J lost 2, with 21 bases in between. Germline loops: CDR1 SQVTM, CDR2 ANQGSEA. The CDR3 totals 17 residues. CDR3 in amino acids: CSVGRVFTESAYNEQFF. The DNA for the CDR3 is TGCAGCGTTGGAAGGGTTTTTACGGAGTCGGCCTACAATGAGCAGTTCTTC.